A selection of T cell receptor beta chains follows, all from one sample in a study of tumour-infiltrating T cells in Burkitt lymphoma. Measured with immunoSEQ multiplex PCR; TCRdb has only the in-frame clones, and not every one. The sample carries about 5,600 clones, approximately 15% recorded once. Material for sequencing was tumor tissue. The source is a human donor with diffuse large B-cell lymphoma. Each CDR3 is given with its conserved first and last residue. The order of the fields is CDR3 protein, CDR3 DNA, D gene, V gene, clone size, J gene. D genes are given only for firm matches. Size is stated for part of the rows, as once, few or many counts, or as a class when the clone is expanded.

CDR3 protein: CASSTDGRYTF
CDR3 DNA: TGCGCCAGTTCCACAGACGGCCGCTACACCTTC
D gene: .
V gene: TRBV10-2
clone size: few
J gene: TRBJ1-2

CDR3 protein: CASSQRYSNQPQHF
CDR3 DNA: TGTGCCAGTAGTCAGCGTTATAGCAATCAGCCCCAGCATTTT
D gene: .
V gene: TRBV19
clone size: .
J gene: TRBJ1-5

CDR3 protein: CASTREGANGDEQFF
CDR3 DNA: TGCGCCAGCACCCGGGAGGGGGCTAATGGGGATGAGCAGTTCTTC
D gene: .
V gene: TRBV5-1
clone size: .
J gene: TRBJ2-1

CDR3 protein: CASSQDRNRETQYF
CDR3 DNA: TGTGCCAGCAGCCAGGACAGGAATCGAGAGACCCAGTACTTC
D gene: TRBD1
V gene: TRBV2
clone size: .
J gene: TRBJ2-5

CDR3 protein: CATPYEQYF
CDR3 DNA: TGTGCCACACCGTACGAGCAGTACTTC
D gene: .
V gene: TRBV21-1
clone size: .
J gene: TRBJ2-7

CDR3 protein: CASSPGGSGYNEQFF
CDR3 DNA: TGTGCCAGCAGCCCCGGGGGTAGCGGCTACAATGAGCAGTTCTTC
D gene: .
V gene: TRBV2
clone size: few
J gene: TRBJ2-1

CDR3 protein: CASSRTGWDEKLFF
CDR3 DNA: TGTGCCAGCAGCCGGACAGGGTGGGATGAAAAACTGTTTTTT
D gene: TRBD1
V gene: TRBV28
clone size: .
J gene: TRBJ1-4

CDR3 protein: CAWSPQGGFREQYF
CDR3 DNA: TGTGCCTGGAGTCCCCAGGGGGGGTTCCGCGAGCAGTACTTC
D gene: .
V gene: TRBV30
clone size: few
J gene: TRBJ2-7

CDR3 protein: CASSVETSGADTQYF
CDR3 DNA: TGTGCCAGCAGCGTAGAGACTAGCGGCGCAGATACGCAGTATTTT
D gene: TRBD2
V gene: TRBV9
clone size: few
J gene: TRBJ2-3

CDR3 protein: CASSQDRGGYETQYF
CDR3 DNA: TGTGCCAGCAGCCAAGATCGGGGGGGATATGAGACCCAGTACTTC
D gene: TRBD2
V gene: TRBV14
clone size: .
J gene: TRBJ2-5

CDR3 protein: CASSQCDEQYF
CDR3 DNA: TGCGCCAGCAGTCAATGCGACGAGCAGTACTTC
D gene: .
V gene: TRBV23-1
clone size: .
J gene: TRBJ2-7